This T cell receptor beta chain appears in the sequencing data of a study of blood T cells in healthy people across ages. On this clonotype: The antigen remains undetermined.

Germline V gene lookup returns CDR1 SGHKS and CDR2 YYEKEE (reference sequence). CDR3 size: 18 residues. Trimming left V 1 base short and J 4 bases short, with 24 bases between. Through a sample-barcoded 5' primer and a J-beta primer mix, a second PCR was run for roughly 7 to 12 cycles. The template-switch adaptor, which had 12 random nucleotides, put a tag on each cDNA molecule. TCRdb re-called the 5' RACE reads through MiXCR, storing one row per CDR3 protein. The sample records fewer than 800,000 distinct CDR3 sequences, 49% being singletons. Study-wide results and limits: No conclusive comparison of naive versus antigen-experienced cells was possible with unsorted PBMCs. Age brought a roughly linear fall in TCR beta diversity measured per million T cells.

The V gene is TRBV5-5, the J gene TRBJ2-7; tentative D call: TRBD1 (6 bases). Sequencing was done on a sample of blood. This sequence originates from a woman aged 60 to 75 in good health. CDR3 nucleotide sequence: TGTGCCAGCAGCTTGATAGTGGGACAAAGGACGGCCGCGTACGAGCAGTACTTC. Protein: CASSLIVGQRTAAYEQYF.